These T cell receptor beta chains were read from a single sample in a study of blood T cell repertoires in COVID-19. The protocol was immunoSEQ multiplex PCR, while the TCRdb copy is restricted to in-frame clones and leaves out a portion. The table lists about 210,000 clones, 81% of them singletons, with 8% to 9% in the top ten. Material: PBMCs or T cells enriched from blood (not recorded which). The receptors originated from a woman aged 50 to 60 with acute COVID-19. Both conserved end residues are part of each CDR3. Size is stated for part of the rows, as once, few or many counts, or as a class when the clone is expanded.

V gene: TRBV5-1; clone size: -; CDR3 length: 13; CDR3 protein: CASSLPGTGELFF
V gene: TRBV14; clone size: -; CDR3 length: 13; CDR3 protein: CASSLVSQETQYF
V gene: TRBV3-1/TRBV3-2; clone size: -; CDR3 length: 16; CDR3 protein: CASSQVGSGTQETQYF
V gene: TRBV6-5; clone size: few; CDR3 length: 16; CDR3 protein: CASSYRRTGGTGELFF
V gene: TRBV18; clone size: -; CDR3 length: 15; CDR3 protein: CASSPGQGANYGYTF
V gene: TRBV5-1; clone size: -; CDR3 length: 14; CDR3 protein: CASKREGYQETQYF
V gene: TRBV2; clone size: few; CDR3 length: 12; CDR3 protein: CASSRQGKAQHF
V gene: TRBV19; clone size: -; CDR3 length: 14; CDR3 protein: CASSMDRAYEKLFF
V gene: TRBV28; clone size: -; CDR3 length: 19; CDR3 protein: CASSLERRDRTSGANVLTF
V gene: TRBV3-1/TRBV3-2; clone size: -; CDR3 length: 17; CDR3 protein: CASSQFLVVEAKNIQYF
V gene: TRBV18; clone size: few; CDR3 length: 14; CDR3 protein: CASSPKLENQPQHF
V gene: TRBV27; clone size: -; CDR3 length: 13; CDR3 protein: CASRLQGPSPLHF
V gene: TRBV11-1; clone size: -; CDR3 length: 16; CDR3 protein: CASSLATGPGLLEQYF
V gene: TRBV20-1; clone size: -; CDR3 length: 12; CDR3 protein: CSASWQGETQYF